The rows below give T cell receptor beta chains drawn from one sample of a study of blood T cell repertoires in COVID-19. Profiled with immunoSEQ multiplex PCR; TCRdb holds only in-frame clones, not every one. The sample has fewer than 350,000 clones, about 89% seen once. The sequenced sample was PBMCs or T cells enriched from blood (not recorded which). Receptors were obtained from a man aged 55 to 70 who had recovered from COVID-19. The CDR3 runs from the conserved cysteine through the conserved F or W. D genes are given only for firm matches. Rows may omit the clone size; those that give it use once, few, many or a size class.

TRBJ2-5	TRBV28	15	TRBD1	NA	CASRDRRGTGETQYF	TGTGCCAGCAGGGACCGACGGGGGACAGGGGAGACCCAGTACTTC
TRBJ2-1	TRBV29-1	14	NA	NA	CSVEGGNSYNEQFF	TGCAGCGTTGAAGGAGGGAACTCCTACAATGAGCAGTTCTTC
TRBJ2-1	TRBV10-1	16	TRBD2	once	CASSESSAREGDEQFF	TGCGCCAGCAGTGAGTCGAGCGCGCGGGAGGGCGATGAGCAGTTCTTC
TRBJ2-7	TRBV28	18	TRBD2	NA	CASRNTGGLTSGRNEQYF	TGTGCCAGCAGAAACACAGGGGGTTTGACTAGCGGGAGGAACGAGCAGTACTTC
TRBJ2-5	TRBV14	17	TRBD1	NA	CASSSFRQGRTGRTQYF	TGTGCCAGCAGCTCATTTAGACAGGGGAGGACCGGGCGGACCCAGTACTTC
TRBJ2-5	TRBV6-5	15	TRBD2	once	CASSYGREPQETQYF	TGTGCCAGCAGTTACGGGCGGGAGCCCCAAGAGACCCAGTACTTC
TRBJ2-7	TRBV28	14	TRBD2	NA	CASTVAGDSYEQYF	TGTGCCAGCACCGTAGCGGGAGACTCCTACGAGCAGTACTTC
TRBJ1-3	TRBV5-4	14	NA	NA	CASSLTGYGNTIYF	TGTGCCAGCAGCTTGACAGGGTATGGAAACACCATATATTTT
TRBJ1-1	TRBV28	11	NA	NA	CASSYQREAFF	TGTGCCAGCAGCTACCAGCGTGAAGCTTTCTTT
TRBJ1-1	TRBV7-6	15	TRBD1	NA	CASSREVTGLTEAFF	TGTGCCAGCAGCCGTGAAGTGACAGGGCTGACTGAAGCTTTCTTT
TRBJ1-1	TRBV19	12	NA	NA	CASRQLNTEAFF	TGTGCCAGCCGACAGTTGAACACTGAAGCTTTCTTT
TRBJ2-1	TRBV7-2	15	TRBD1	NA	CASSLRGQGANEQFF	TGTGCCAGCAGCTTACGTGGACAGGGGGCCAATGAGCAGTTCTTC
TRBJ1-6	TRBV28	15	NA	NA	CASSSFSGSNSPLHF	TGTGCCAGCAGTTCGTTCTCGGGATCTAATTCACCCCTCCACTTT
TRBJ2-1	TRBV2	11	NA	NA	CASGRGSEQFF	TGTGCCAGCGGCCGAGGGAGTGAGCAGTTCTTC
TRBJ2-6	TRBV7-9	18	NA	NA	CASSYNRISTSGANVLTF	TGTGCCAGCAGCTACAACAGGATAAGTACCTCTGGGGCCAACGTCCTGACTTTC
TRBJ2-5	TRBV18	16	TRBD2	NA	CASSPLDSGSGGTQYF	TGTGCCAGCTCACCACTTGATAGCGGGAGCGGCGGGACCCAGTACTTC
TRBJ2-7	TRBV24-1	15	TRBD1	NA	CATSPTGQGSYEQYF	TGTGCCACCAGTCCTACCGGACAGGGGTCCTACGAGCAGTACTTC
TRBJ1-2	TRBV28	13	TRBD1	NA	CASRPTGAYIYTF	TGTGCCAGCAGGCCGACAGGGGCGTACATCTACACCTTC
TRBJ2-1	TRBV5-1	15	TRBD2	NA	CASSLEPSGSYEQFF	TGCGCCAGCAGCTTGGAACCTAGCGGGAGCTATGAGCAGTTCTTC
TRBJ2-1	TRBV7-9	15	NA	NA	CASSFDGSGYNEQFF	TGTGCCAGCAGCTTCGACGGGAGTGGCTACAATGAGCAGTTCTTC
TRBJ2-3	TRBV10-1	14	TRBD1	NA	CASSPGQAVDTQYF	TGCGCCAGCAGCCCGGGACAGGCTGTAGATACGCAGTATTTT
TRBJ2-1	TRBV5-1	15	TRBD2	NA	CASSLESGRKNEQFF	TGCGCCAGCAGCTTGGAAAGCGGGAGGAAGAATGAGCAGTTCTTC
TRBJ2-1	TRBV10-3	13	NA	NA	CAVRLAGTNEQFF	TGTGCCGTTAGGTTGGCGGGTACGAATGAGCAGTTCTTC
TRBJ1-2	TRBV6-2/TRBV6-3	13	TRBD1	NA	CASSLQGSYGYTF	TGTGCCAGCAGCCTACAGGGGTCCTATGGCTACACCTTC
TRBJ2-7	TRBV11-2	17	NA	NA	CASSLPPTGDPSYEQYF	TGTGCCAGCAGCTTACCCCCCACGGGGGACCCCTCCTACGAGCAGTACTTC
TRBJ1-5	TRBV2	14	NA	few	CASRTGLSNQPQHF	TGTGCCAGCAGAACAGGATTAAGCAATCAGCCCCAGCATTTT
TRBJ2-5	TRBV28	14	NA	NA	CASRNGQPRETQYF	TGTGCCAGCAGAAACGGACAGCCCAGGGAGACCCAGTACTTC
TRBJ1-6	TRBV9	16	TRBD1	NA	CASSVGSGGSYSPLHF	TGTGCCAGCAGCGTAGGGTCAGGGGGCTCGTATTCACCCCTCCACTTT
TRBJ2-7	TRBV6-4	12	NA	NA	CASSDRRYEQYF	TGTGCCAGCAGTGACAGGAGGTACGAGCAGTACTTC
TRBJ2-7	TRBV6-2/TRBV6-3	15	NA	few	CASSSRVGRFYEQYF	TGTGCCAGCAGCTCCCGGGTGGGGCGATTCTACGAGCAGTACTTC
TRBJ2-1	TRBV7-7	15	TRBD2	NA	CASSLIAGGYNEQFF	TGTGCTAGCAGCTTAATAGCGGGAGGATACAATGAGCAGTTCTTC
TRBJ2-5	TRBV20-1	13	TRBD2	NA	CSASRGEYETQYF	TGCAGTGCTAGTCGGGGGGAGTACGAGACCCAGTACTTC
TRBJ2-5	TRBV18	15	TRBD2	NA	CASSPVPSGTETQYF	TGTGCCAGCTCACCGGTACCTAGCGGGACGGAGACCCAGTACTTC
TRBJ2-2	TRBV29-1	16	TRBD1	once	CSTSLGQGGDTGELFF	TGCAGCACCTCCCTCGGACAGGGAGGCGACACCGGGGAGCTGTTTTTT
TRBJ2-5	TRBV5-1	16	TRBD1	NA	CASSFQGPQGGETQYF	TGCGCCAGCAGCTTTCAGGGTCCACAAGGGGGCGAGACCCAGTACTTC
TRBJ2-7	TRBV20-1	14	TRBD2	NA	CSASISSGSGEQYF	TGCAGTGCTAGTATATCTAGCGGGAGCGGGGAGCAGTACTTC
TRBJ2-3	TRBV11-2	14	TRBD2	NA	CASRWTSHQVTQYF	TGTGCCAGCAGGTGGACTAGCCATCAAGTTACGCAGTATTTT
TRBJ2-5	TRBV7-3	13	NA	NA	CASSSEGRGTQYF	TGTGCCAGCAGCTCGGAGGGCCGTGGGACCCAGTACTTC
TRBJ1-4	TRBV7-9	15	NA	NA	CASSLLQGTNEKLFF	TGTGCCAGCAGCTTACTGCAGGGAACTAATGAAAAACTGTTTTTT
TRBJ1-1	TRBV6-1	14	NA	NA	CASSEALRATEAFF	TGTGCCAGCAGTGAAGCCCTGCGTGCCACTGAAGCTTTCTTT
TRBJ1-5	TRBV2	15	NA	NA	CASSVNHYSNQPQHF	TGTGCCAGCAGTGTTAACCACTATAGCAATCAGCCCCAGCATTTT
TRBJ1-6	TRBV5-4	15	TRBD1	NA	CASSSPGQLNSPLHF	TGTGCCAGCAGCTCACCGGGACAGCTGAATTCACCCCTCCACTTT
TRBJ2-2	TRBV7-3	15	NA	NA	CASSLTAVNTGELFF	TGTGCCAGCAGCTTAACAGCGGTAAACACCGGGGAGCTGTTTTTT
TRBJ2-1	TRBV18	15	TRBD2	NA	CASSPPSGSIDEQFF	TGTGCCAGCTCACCCCCTAGCGGGAGCATCGATGAGCAGTTCTTC
TRBJ2-1	TRBV7-2	17	TRBD2	NA	CASSPTWTSGSTDEQFF	TGTGCCAGCAGCCCAACATGGACTAGCGGGAGTACCGATGAGCAGTTCTTC
TRBJ2-2	TRBV21-1	20	NA	NA	CASSKGGDSQTSGRPGELFF	TGTGCCAGCAGCAAAGGGGGGGACAGTCAGACTAGCGGGAGACCCGGGGAGCTGTTTTTT
TRBJ2-7	TRBV6-5	15	TRBD1	NA	CASSSDRGPVYEQYF	TGTGCCAGCAGCAGCGACAGGGGACCCGTTTACGAGCAGTACTTC
TRBJ2-7	TRBV2	18	TRBD2	NA	CASSEALRRTSASYEQYF	TGTGCCAGCAGTGAAGCGCTTCGGAGGACTAGCGCCTCCTACGAGCAGTACTTC
TRBJ2-1	TRBV29-1	15	TRBD2	once	CSVGTSGRSNNEQFF	TGCAGCGTTGGGACTAGCGGGAGATCGAACAATGAGCAGTTCTTC
TRBJ2-1	TRBV2	14	NA	once	CASSELGLYNEQFF	TGTGCCAGCAGTGAACTTGGGCTGTACAATGAGCAGTTCTTC
TRBJ2-7	TRBV11-3	16	NA	NA	CASSLVWREGLYEQYF	TGTGCCAGCAGCTTAGTTTGGCGGGAAGGGCTTTACGAGCAGTACTTC